This is a list of T cell receptor beta chains from one sample in a study of cytomegalovirus exposure and HLA in healthy donors. Clones were read by immunoSEQ multiplex PCR, and TCRdb kept only the in-frame ones, dropping some. The table includes about 79,000 clones, approximately 93% detected once. Sequences were obtained from PBMCs. Receptors originate from a woman aged 25-40 years in good health and CMV-seronegative. Each CDR3 is given with its conserved first and last residue. The order of the fields is J gene, D gene, V gene, clone size, CDR3 protein, CDR3 DNA. A D gene is named only where the DNA matches it firmly. Expanded clones are given a class, and other clones once, few, many or no size at all.

>TRBJ1-5|TRBD1|TRBV7-9|-
CASSRDSSNQPQHF
TGTGCCAGCAGCCGGGACAGTAGCAATCAGCCCCAGCATTTT
>TRBJ2-1|-|TRBV27|-
CASSLGDYNEQFF
TGTGCCAGCAGTTTAGGAGACTACAATGAGCAGTTCTTC
>TRBJ1-6|-|TRBV7-2|-
CASSRGPYNSPLHF
TGTGCCAGCAGCAGGGGTCCCTATAATTCACCCCTCCACTTT
>TRBJ2-1|-|TRBV30|-
CAWSVRNEQFF
TGTGCCTGGAGTGTTCGGAATGAGCAGTTCTTC
>TRBJ2-1|-|TRBV11-2|-
CASSLDRGNEQFF
TGTGCCAGCAGCTTAGACAGGGGCAATGAGCAGTTCTTC
>TRBJ1-5|TRBD1|TRBV4-1|once
CASSQVWTGVQPQHF
TGCGCCAGCAGCCAAGTTTGGACAGGGGTCCAGCCCCAGCATTTT
>TRBJ2-3|TRBD2|TRBV7-9|-
CASSLVSGGTDTQYF
TGTGCCAGCAGCTTAGTTAGCGGGGGCACAGATACGCAGTATTTT
>TRBJ1-6|TRBD1|TRBV28|-
CASLWGQGDFGPLHF
TGTGCCAGTCTGTGGGGACAGGGGGATTTTGGACCCCTCCACTTT
>TRBJ2-1|-|TRBV28|-
CASTTGVVNEQFF
TGTGCCAGCACAACGGGAGTAGTTAATGAGCAGTTCTTC
>TRBJ1-4|-|TRBV7-9|-
CASSSGDTKNEKLFF
TGTGCCAGCAGCTCCGGGGACACCAAGAATGAAAAACTGTTTTTT
>TRBJ1-1|-|TRBV28|-
CASLAFDKNTEAFF
TGTGCCAGTCTAGCCTTCGACAAGAACACTGAAGCTTTCTTT
>TRBJ2-1|TRBD2|TRBV7-2|-
CASSLVPELAGANEQFF
TGTGCCAGCAGCTTAGTTCCCGAGCTAGCGGGAGCTAATGAGCAGTTCTTC
>TRBJ2-5|TRBD2|TRBV9|once
CASSARLATGQETQYF
TGTGCCAGCAGCGCCCGACTAGCGACAGGCCAAGAGACCCAGTACTTC
>TRBJ2-1|TRBD2|TRBV19|-
CASSQASGWRNEQFF
TGTGCCAGTAGCCAAGCTAGCGGGTGGCGGAATGAGCAGTTCTTC
>TRBJ2-5|TRBD1|TRBV27|-
CASSSGTGWTQYF
TGTGCCAGCAGTTCTGGGACAGGCTGGACCCAGTACTTC
>TRBJ1-5|-|TRBV5-3|-
CARSLVSRLEKISNQPQHF
TGTGCCAGAAGCTTGGTATCCCGCTTAGAGAAAATTAGCAATCAGCCCCAGCATTTT
>TRBJ1-4|TRBD1|TRBV12-5|-
CASGLYDRVGTNEKLFF
TGTGCTAGTGGTCTCTACGACAGGGTAGGGACTAATGAAAAACTGTTTTTT
>TRBJ1-2|TRBD1|TRBV11-2|-
CASSLESSDRDGYTF
TGTGCCAGCAGCTTAGAGTCCTCGGACAGGGATGGCTACACCTTC